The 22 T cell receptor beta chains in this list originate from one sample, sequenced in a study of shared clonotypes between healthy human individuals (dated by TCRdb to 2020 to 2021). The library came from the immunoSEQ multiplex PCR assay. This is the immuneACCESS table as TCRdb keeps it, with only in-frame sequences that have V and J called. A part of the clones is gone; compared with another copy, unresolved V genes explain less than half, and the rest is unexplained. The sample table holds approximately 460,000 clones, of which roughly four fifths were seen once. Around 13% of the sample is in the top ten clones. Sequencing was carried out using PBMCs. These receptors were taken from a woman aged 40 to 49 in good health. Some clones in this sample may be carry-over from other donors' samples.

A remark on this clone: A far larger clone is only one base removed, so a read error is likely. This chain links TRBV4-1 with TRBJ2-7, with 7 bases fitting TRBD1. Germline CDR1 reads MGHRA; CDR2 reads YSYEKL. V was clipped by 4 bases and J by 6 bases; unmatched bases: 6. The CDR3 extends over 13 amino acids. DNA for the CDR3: TGCGCCAGCAGCCGAGGGACAGCCTGCGAGCAGTACTTC. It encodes CASSRGTACEQYF.

The CDR3 bases are TGTGCCAGCAGCTTAGAGCAGGGTAGCAATCAGCCCCAGCATTTT. Translating it yields CASSLEQGSNQPQHF. V is TRBV7-2 and J is TRBJ1-5; TRBD1 might be the D (5 bases). CDR3 length: 15 amino acids. From germline, CDR1 is SGHTA and CDR2 FQGNSA. V was shortened by 1 base and J by 0 bases, with 7 bases between the two germline ends.

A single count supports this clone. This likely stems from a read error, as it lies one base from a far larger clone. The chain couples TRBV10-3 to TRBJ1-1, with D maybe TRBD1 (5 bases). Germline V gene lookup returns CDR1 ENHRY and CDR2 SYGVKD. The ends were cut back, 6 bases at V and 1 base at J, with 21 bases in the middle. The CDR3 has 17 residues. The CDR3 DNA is TGTGCCATCAGGACGGACAAGGAAAGCGTCGGGAACACTGAAGCTTTCTTT. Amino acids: CAIRTDKESVGNTEAFF.

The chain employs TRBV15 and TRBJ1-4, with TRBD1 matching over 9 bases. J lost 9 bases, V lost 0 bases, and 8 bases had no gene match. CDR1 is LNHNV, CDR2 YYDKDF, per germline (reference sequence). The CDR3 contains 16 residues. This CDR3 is CATSRDVGTGYQKLFF. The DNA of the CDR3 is TGTGCCACCAGCAGAGACGTCGGGACAGGGTACCAAAAACTGTTTTTT.

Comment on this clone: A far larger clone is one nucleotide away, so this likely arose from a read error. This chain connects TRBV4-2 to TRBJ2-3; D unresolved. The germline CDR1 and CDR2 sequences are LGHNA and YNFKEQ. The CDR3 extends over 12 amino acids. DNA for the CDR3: TGTACCAGCAGCCAAGATCAAGTTACGCAGTATTTT. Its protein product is CTSSQDQVTQYF.

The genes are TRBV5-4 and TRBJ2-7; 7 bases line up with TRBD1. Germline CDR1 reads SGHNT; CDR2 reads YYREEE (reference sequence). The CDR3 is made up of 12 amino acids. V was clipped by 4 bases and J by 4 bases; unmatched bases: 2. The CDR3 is CASSVGQYEQYF. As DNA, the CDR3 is TGTGCCAGCAGCGTGGGACAGTACGAGCAGTACTTC.

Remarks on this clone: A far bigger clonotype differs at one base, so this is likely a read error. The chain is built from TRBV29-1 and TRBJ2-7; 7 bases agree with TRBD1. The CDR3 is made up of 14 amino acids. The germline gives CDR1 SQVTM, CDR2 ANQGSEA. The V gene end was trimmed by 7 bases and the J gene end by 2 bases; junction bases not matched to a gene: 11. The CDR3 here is CSATTGSFPYEQYF. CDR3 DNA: TGCAGCGCTACGACAGGGAGTTTCCCCTACGAGCAGTACTTC.

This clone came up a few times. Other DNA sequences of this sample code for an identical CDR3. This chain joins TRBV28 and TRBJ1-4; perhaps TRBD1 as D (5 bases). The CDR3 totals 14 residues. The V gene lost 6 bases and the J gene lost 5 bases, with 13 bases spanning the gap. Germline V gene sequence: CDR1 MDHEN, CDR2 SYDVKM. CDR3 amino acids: CASSSLGGNEKLFF. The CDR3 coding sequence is TGTGCCAGCAGCTCCTTGGGGGGAAATGAAAAACTGTTTTTT. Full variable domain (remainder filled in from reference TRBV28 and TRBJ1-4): DVKVTQSSRYLVKRTGEKVFLECVQDMDHENMFWYRQDPGLGLRLIYFSYDVKMKEKGDIPEGYSVSREKKERFSLILESASTNQTSMYLCASSSLGGNEKLFFGSGTQLSVL.

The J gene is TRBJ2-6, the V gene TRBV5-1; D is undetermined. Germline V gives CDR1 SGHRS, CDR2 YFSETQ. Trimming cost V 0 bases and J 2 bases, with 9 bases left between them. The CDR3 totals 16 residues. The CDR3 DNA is TGCGCCAGCAGCTTGGCCGGTGACCCTGGGGCCAACGTCCTGACTTTC. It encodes CASSLAGDPGANVLTF.

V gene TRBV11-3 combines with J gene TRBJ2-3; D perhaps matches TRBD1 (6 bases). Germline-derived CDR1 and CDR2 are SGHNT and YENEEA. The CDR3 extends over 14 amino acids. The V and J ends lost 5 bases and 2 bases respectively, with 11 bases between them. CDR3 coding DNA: TGTGCCAGCAGCCTAGGACAGAACACAGATACGCAGTATTTT. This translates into CASSLGQNTDTQYF.

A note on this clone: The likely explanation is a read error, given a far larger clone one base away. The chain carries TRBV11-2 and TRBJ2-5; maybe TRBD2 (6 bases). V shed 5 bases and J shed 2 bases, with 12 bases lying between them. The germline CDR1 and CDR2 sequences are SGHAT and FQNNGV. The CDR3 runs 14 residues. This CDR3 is CASSPIGGQETQYF. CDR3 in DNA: TGTGCCAGCAGCCCGATCGGGGGACAAGAGACCCAGTACTTC.

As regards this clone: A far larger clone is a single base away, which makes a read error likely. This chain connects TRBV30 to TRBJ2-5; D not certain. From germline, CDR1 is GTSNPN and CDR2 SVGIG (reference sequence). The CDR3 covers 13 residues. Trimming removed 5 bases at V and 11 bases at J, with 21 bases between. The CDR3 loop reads CAWGIATPGEQYF. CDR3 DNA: TGTGCCTGGGGTATTGCTACCCCGGGTGAGCAGTACTTC.

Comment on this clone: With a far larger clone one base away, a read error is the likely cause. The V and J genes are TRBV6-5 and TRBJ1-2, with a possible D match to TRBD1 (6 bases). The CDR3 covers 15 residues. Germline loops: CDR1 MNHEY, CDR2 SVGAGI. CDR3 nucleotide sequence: TGTGCCAGCACCGACCAAGGGGGGAATGTGTATGGCTACGCCTTC. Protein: CASTDQGGNVYGYAF.

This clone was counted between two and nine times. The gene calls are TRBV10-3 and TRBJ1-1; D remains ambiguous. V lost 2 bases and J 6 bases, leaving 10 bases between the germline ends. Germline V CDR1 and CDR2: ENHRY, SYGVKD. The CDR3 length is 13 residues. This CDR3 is CAISELVSSEAFF. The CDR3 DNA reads TGTGCCATCAGTGAGCTCGTTAGCTCTGAAGCTTTCTTT.

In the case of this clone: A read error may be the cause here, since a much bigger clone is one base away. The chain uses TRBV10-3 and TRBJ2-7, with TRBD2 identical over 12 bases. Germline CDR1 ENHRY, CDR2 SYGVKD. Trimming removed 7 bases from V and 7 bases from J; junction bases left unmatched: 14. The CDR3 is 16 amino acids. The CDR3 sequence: CAIIPLPSGRAGEQYF. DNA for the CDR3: TGTGCCATCATCCCATTGCCTAGCGGGAGGGCCGGTGAGCAGTACTTC.

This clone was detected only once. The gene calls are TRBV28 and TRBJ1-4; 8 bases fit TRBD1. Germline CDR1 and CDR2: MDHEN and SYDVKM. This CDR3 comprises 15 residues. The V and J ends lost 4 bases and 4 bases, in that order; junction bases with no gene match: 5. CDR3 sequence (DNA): TGTGCCAGCAGTTCACCAGGGGGCTTTAATGAAAAACTGTTTTTT. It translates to CASSSPGGFNEKLFF.

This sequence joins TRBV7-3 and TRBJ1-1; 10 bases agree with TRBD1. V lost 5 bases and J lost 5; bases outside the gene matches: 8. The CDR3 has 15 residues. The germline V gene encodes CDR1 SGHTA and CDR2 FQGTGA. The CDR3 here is CASSLTGGMGTEAFF. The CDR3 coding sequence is TGTGCCAGCAGCCTGACAGGGGGCATGGGGACTGAAGCTTTCTTT.

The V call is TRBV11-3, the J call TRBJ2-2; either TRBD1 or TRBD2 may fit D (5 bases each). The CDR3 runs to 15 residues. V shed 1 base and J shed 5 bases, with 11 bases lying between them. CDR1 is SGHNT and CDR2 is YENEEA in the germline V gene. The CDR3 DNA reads TGTGCCAGCAGCTTAGGAGGGGCAGGGACCGGGGAGCTGTTTTTT. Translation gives CASSLGGAGTGELFF.

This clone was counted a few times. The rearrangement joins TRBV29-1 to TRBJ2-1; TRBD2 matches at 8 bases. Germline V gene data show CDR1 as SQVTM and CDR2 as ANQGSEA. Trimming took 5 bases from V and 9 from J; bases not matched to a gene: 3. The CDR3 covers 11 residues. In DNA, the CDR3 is TGCAGCGTTTCCGGGGGGGGTGAGCAGTTCTTC. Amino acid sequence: CSVSGGGEQFF.

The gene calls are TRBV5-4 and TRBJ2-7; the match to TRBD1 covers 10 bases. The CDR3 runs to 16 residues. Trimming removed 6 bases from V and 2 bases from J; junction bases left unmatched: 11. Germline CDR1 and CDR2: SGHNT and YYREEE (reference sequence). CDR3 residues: CASTSGGGTGAYEQYF. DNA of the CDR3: TGTGCCAGCACCTCCGGTGGAGGGACAGGGGCCTACGAGCAGTACTTC.

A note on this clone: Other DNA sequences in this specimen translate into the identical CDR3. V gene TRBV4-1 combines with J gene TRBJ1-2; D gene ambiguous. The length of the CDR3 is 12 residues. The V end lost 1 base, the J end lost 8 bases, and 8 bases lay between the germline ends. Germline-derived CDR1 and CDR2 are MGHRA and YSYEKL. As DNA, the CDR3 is TGCGCCAGCAGCCAAGGTGCAGACGGCTACACCTTC. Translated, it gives CASSQGADGYTF.

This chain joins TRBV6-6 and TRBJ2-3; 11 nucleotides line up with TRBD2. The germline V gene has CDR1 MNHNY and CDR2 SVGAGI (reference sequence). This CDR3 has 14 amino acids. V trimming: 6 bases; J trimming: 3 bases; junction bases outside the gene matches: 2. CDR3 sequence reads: CASRLAGGTDTQYF. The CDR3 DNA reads TGTGCCAGCAGGTTAGCGGGAGGGACAGATACGCAGTATTTT.